This TCR beta chain appears in the sequencing data of a study of graft-versus-host responses after intestinal transplantation. Study in general: Recipients were given multivisceral, liver-intestinal, or isolated intestinal transplants. Anti-thymocyte globulin served as induction for all recipients, who then took tacrolimus and steroids for about 3 years.

For this clone: Its antigen is undetermined.

Looked up from germline, CDR1 is MGHRA and CDR2 is YSYEKL. CDR3 length equals 17 residues. Trimming removed 0 bases at V and 1 base at J, with 13 bases between. Broader study findings: Among recipient marrow samples, GvH clones were found; some appeared first in ileum or blood. Where graft-donor T cell macrochimerism was present, patients had high graft-versus-host to host-versus-graft clonal ratios in allografts.

Using immunoSEQ multiplex PCR, the repertoire was profiled, and TCRdb retains in-frame clones only, with some absent. The repertoire includes around 97,000 clones, approximately 90% of them detected once, and 6% sits in the top ten. Sequences were derived from unstimulated CD8+ T cells sorted from spleen or lymph node cells, sampled before intestinal transplant. The TCR sequence derives from a human donor who received an intestinal transplant. V is TRBV4-1 and J is TRBJ1-3, with D hard to call. CDR3 nucleotides: TGCGCCAGCAGCCAAGATCTTGGCAGTACGTCTGGAAACACCATATATTTT. This sequence encodes CASSQDLGSTSGNTIYF.